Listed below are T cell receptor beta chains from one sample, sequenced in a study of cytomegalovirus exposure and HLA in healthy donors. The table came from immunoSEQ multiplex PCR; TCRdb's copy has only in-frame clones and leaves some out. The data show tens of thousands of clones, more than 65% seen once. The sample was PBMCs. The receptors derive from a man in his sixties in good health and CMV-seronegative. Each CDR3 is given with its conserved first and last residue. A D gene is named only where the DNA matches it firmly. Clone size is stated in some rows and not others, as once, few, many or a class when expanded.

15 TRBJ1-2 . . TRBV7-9 CASSLPEALSYGYTF TGTGCCAGCAGCTTACCTGAGGCGCTTAGCTATGGCTACACCTTC
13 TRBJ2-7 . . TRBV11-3 CASSLYSSDEQYF TGTGCCAGCAGCTTGTATTCTAGCGACGAGCAGTACTTC
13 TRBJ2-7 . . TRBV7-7 CASSPGGTYEQYF TGTGCTAGCAGCCCCGGGGGTACCTACGAGCAGTACTTC
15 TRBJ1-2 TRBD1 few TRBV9 CASSVEGQGAYGYTF TGTGCCAGCAGCGTAGAGGGACAGGGGGCCTATGGCTACACCTTC
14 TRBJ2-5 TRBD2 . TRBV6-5 CASRAGGLGETQYF TGTGCCAGCAGAGCGGGAGGCCTCGGCGAGACCCAGTACTTC
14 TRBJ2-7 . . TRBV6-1 CASTSLTGPYEQYF TGTGCCAGCACTTCCCTTACAGGACCCTACGAGCAGTACTTC
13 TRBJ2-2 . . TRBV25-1 CASSEYGRGELFF TGTGCCAGCAGTGAATATGGGCGCGGGGAGCTGTTTTTT
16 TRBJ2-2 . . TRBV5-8 CASSYPTPSNTGELFF TGTGCCAGCAGCTACCCGACACCTTCGAACACCGGGGAGCTGTTTTTT
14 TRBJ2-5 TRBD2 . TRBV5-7 CASSGGLAGARQYF TGTGCCAGCAGCGGGGGACTAGCGGGAGCCCGCCAGTACTTC
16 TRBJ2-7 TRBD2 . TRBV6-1 CASSDPERGRQDEQYF TGTGCCAGCAGTGACCCGGAGCGGGGGCGCCAGGACGAGCAGTACTTC
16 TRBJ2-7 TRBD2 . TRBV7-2 CASSLVVTSGGYEQYF TGTGCCAGCAGCTTAGTTGTTACTAGCGGGGGCTACGAGCAGTACTTC
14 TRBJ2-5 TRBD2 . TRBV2 CAGAASGRGETQYF TGTGCCGGGGCAGCTAGCGGGAGGGGAGAGACCCAGTACTTC
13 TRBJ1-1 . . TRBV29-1 CSVAKVQDTEAFF TGCAGCGTTGCAAAGGTACAGGACACTGAAGCTTTCTTT
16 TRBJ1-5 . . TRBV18 CASSPSPYSGGQPQHF TGTGCCAGCTCACCATCCCCGTATAGTGGAGGTCAGCCCCAGCATTTT
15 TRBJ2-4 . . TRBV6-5 CASSSRQIAKNIQYF TGTGCCAGCAGTTCTCGACAGATAGCCAAAAACATTCAGTACTTC
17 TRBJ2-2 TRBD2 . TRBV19 CASSLIPGSGGFGELFF TGTGCCAGTAGTCTTATCCCGGGATCGGGAGGTTTCGGGGAGCTGTTTTTT
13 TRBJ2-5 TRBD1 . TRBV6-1 CASSLDRDQTQYF TGTGCCAGCAGCCTCGACAGGGACCAGACCCAGTACTTC
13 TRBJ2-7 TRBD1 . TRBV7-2 CASTQGVAREQYF TGTGCCAGCACTCAGGGGGTAGCCCGCGAGCAGTACTTC
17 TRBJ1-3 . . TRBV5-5 CASSLRADSFSGNTIYF TGTGCCAGCAGCTTGCGGGCGGACAGTTTCTCTGGAAACACCATATATTTT
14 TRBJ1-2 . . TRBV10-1 CASSESRGDRGYTF TGCGCCAGCAGTGAGTCCCGGGGGGATCGGGGCTACACCTTC
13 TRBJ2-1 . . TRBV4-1 CASSQVTSNEQFF TGCGCCAGCAGCCAAGTGACTAGCAATGAGCAGTTCTTC
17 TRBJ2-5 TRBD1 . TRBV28 CASRSPQQGTGTGTQYF TGTGCCAGCAGGTCACCCCAACAGGGGACGGGAACGGGGACCCAGTACTTC
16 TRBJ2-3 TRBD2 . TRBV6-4 CASSDRSGSGTDTQYF TGTGCCAGCAGTGACCGTAGCGGGAGTGGCACAGATACGCAGTATTTT
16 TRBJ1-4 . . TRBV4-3 CASSHLTVATNEKLFF TGCGCCAGCAGCCACCTGACAGTTGCAACTAATGAAAAACTGTTTTTT
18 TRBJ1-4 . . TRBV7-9 CASSLVGATLDTNEKLFF TGTGCCAGCAGCTTAGTTGGGGCTACTCTCGACACTAATGAAAAACTGTTTTTT
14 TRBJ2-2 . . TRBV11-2 CASSFGGYTGELFF TGTGCCAGCAGCTTTGGAGGGTACACCGGGGAGCTGTTTTTT
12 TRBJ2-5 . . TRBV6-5 CASSQEQETQYF TGTGCCAGCAGCCAGGAACAAGAGACCCAGTACTTC
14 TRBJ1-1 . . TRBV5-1 CASSPRVSNTEAFF TGCGCCAGCAGCCCCCGGGTAAGCAACACTGAAGCTTTCTTT
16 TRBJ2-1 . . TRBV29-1 CSVDGPRQGGNNEQFF TGCAGCGTTGACGGCCCAAGGCAGGGCGGTAACAATGAGCAGTTCTTC
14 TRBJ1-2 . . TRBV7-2 CASSLASGGGGYTF TGTGCCAGCAGCTTAGCATCCGGGGGGGGAGGCTACACCTTC
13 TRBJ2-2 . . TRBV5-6 CASSFKSTGELFF TGTGCCAGCAGCTTTAAGAGCACCGGGGAGCTGTTTTTT
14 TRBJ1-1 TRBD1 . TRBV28 CASGTAEKNTEAFF TGTGCCAGTGGGACAGCCGAAAAGAACACTGAAGCTTTCTTT
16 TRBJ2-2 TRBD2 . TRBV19 CASRDLRTSVSGELFF TGTGCCAGTCGGGACCTCCGGACTAGCGTGTCCGGGGAGCTGTTTTTT
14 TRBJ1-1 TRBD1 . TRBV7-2 CASSRPGTATEAFF TGTGCCAGCAGCCGCCCCGGGACAGCGACTGAAGCTTTCTTT
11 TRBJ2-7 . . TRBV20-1 CSAGGSYEQYF TGCAGTGCTGGGGGGTCCTACGAGCAGTACTTC
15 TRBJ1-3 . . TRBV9 CASSVDYFSGNTIYF TGTGCCAGCAGCGTAGACTATTTCTCCGGAAACACCATATATTTT
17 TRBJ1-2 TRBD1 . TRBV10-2 CASSAGQGSRKDNGYTF TGCGCCAGCAGTGCCGGACAGGGTAGTAGGAAGGACAATGGCTACACCTTC
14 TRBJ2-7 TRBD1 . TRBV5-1 CASSLGDRAYEQYF TGCGCCAGCAGCTTGGGGGACAGAGCCTACGAGCAGTACTTC